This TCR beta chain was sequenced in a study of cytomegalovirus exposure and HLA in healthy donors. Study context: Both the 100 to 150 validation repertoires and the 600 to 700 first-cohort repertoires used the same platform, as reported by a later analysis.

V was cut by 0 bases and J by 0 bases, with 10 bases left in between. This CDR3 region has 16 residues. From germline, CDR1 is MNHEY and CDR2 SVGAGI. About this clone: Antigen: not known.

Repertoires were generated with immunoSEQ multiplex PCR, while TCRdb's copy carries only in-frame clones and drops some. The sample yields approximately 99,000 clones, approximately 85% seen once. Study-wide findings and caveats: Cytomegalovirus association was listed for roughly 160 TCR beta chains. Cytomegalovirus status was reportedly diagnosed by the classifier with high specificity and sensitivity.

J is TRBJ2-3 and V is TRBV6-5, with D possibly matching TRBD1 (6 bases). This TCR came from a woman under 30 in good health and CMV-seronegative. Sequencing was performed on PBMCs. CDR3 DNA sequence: TGTGCCAGCAGTTACTCGAGGGGGTATAGCACAGATACGCAGTATTTT. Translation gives CASSYSRGYSTDTQYF.